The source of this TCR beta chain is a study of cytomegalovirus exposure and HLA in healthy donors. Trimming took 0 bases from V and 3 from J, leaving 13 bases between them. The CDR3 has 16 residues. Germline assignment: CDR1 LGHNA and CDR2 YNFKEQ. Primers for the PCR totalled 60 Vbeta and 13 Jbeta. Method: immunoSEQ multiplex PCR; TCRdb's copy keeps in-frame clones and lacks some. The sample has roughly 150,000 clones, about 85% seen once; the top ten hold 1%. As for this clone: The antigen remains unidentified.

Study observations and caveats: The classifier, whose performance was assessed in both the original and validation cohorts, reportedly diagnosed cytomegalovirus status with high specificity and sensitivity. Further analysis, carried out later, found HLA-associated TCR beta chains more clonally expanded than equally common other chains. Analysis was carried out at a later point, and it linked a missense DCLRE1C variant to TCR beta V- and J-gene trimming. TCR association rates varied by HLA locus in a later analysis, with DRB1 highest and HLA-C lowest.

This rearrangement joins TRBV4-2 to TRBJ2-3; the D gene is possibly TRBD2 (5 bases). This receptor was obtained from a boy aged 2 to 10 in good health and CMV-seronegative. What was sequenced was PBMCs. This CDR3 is CASSQEALTGTDTQYF. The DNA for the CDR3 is TGTGCCAGCAGCCAAGAGGCCTTAACGGGGACAGATACGCAGTATTTT.